This T cell receptor beta chain appears in the sequencing data of a study of T-cell reconstitution after alpha-beta-depleted transplantation in children. There are many counts of this clonotype. The target antigen is unknown. As it was prepared, the TCRbeta library received unique molecular identifiers. TCRdb ran MiXCR on the PCR reads and lists one entry per CDR3 protein. The sample has approximately 290,000 distinct CDR3 sequences; more than 9% are singletons. Study-level findings and limits: After transplant, high TCRbeta diversity at day 60 in some patients arose from surviving recipient T cells and thymic progenitors. Two months or so post-transplant, alpha-beta T cells reportedly derived from several hundred expanded graft clones.

Germline trimming cut 5 bases from V and 7 bases from J; bases unmatched to any gene: 8. CDR3 size: 14 residues. Germline V CDR1 and CDR2: LGHDT, YNNKEL (reference sequence). The sample here was peripheral blood, taken 180 days after TCRalphabeta/CD19-depleted stem cell transplant. This receptor was identified in a male patient aged 2 to 9 who had a stem cell transplant for chronic granulomatous disease, so the T cells may come from the graft donor. The chain carries TRBV3-1 and TRBJ2-7; 10 nucleotides agree with TRBD1. In nucleotides, the CDR3 is TGTGCCAGCAGCTACGGACAGGGGGTTGGTGAGCAGTACTTC. Amino acids: CASSYGQGVGEQYF.